This T cell receptor beta chain was profiled in a study of cytomegalovirus exposure and HLA in healthy donors. Trimming took off 1 base at V and 0 bases at J, with 9 bases between the two ends. The CDR3 runs 14 residues. From germline, CDR1 is SQVTM and CDR2 ANQGSEA. Comment on this clone: Its antigen is undetermined.

TCRdb's table, derived via immunoSEQ multiplex PCR, lists solely in-frame clones and lacks some. This table has fewer than 250,000 clones, over 65% appearing once. Points from the study as a whole: Cytomegalovirus-associated status was assigned to 150 or so TCR beta chains. Researchers reported that three CMV-associated chains were confirmed in vitro as CMV antigen-specific.

This TCR was sampled from a woman under 30 in good health and CMV-seronegative. The sequenced sample consisted of PBMCs. The chain is built from TRBV29-1 and TRBJ1-1, with D possibly TRBD1 on 5 matching bases. CDR3 sequence: CSVEGGRVNTEAFF. In DNA, the CDR3 is TGCAGCGTTGAAGGGGGACGGGTGAACACTGAAGCTTTCTTT.